Described below is a single T cell receptor (beta chain) sequence and its context. What it recognizes is unknown. This CDR3 spans 16 amino acids. Germline V gene lookup returns CDR1 SGHTA and CDR2 FQGNSA. Time point defined: after preoperative PTX-NDP chemotherapy. The data originate from a study of esophageal squamous cell carcinoma under preoperative chemotherapy. Study at large: Both tumor-infiltrating lymphocytes and peripheral blood T cells were profiled.

TCRdb reprocessed the PCR reads via MiXCR and lists one record per CDR3 protein. The sample has around 34,000 distinct CDR3 sequences; around 50% are singletons. Whole-study findings and limits: Chemotherapy was followed by significantly higher TCR diversity in peripheral T cells only, not tumor-infiltrating lymphocytes. Clonal contraction, more than amplification, hit abundant clones after paclitaxel-nedaplatin. After treatment, tumor-infiltrating lymphocytes apparently came partly from blood T cells.

The specimen was collected from a patient given preoperative chemotherapy. The V call is TRBV7-2, the J call TRBJ2-3; 10 bases match TRBD2. The J call is doubtful: the DNA matches TRBJ2-7 better. This TCR came from a human donor with esophageal squamous cell carcinoma. The donor label of this sample is uncertain. CDR3 nucleotide sequence: TGTGCCAGCAGCTTAGCGAGCGGGGGGGCTTTTAGTACGCAGTACTTC. Translation: CASSLASGGAFSTQYF.